A single sample gave rise to the 19 T cell receptor beta chains below, sequenced in a study of T cell responses to AZD1222 COVID-19 vaccine. TCRdb's copy holds only in-frame clones and misses some; the assay was immunoSEQ multiplex PCR. The data contain 110,000 or so clones, 85% to 90% of them singletons. The source material was peripheral blood, sampled 28 days after the second AZD1222 dose. These receptor sequences come from an adult who received the AZD1222 COVID-19 vaccine.

This rearrangement joins TRBV10-3 to TRBJ1-1; 7 positions match TRBD1. This CDR3 contains 15 residues. The J segment lost 5 bases and the V segment lost 10 bases, leaving 16 bases of the junction unmatched. Germline V CDR1 and CDR2: ENHRY, SYGVKD. CDR3 DNA: TGTGCCACATTACCCGGAGGGGGCGGGTATACTGAAGCTTTCTTT. Translated, it gives CATLPGGGGYTEAFF.

This chain uses TRBV30 with TRBJ2-2; D is ambiguous. CDR3 length: 14 amino acids. CDR1 is GTSNPN, CDR2 SVGIG, per germline (reference sequence). Trimming removed 3 bases at V and 3 bases at J, with 11 bases between. In DNA form, the CDR3 reads TGTGCCTGGAGGTCCGAAAGGGACACCGGGGAGCTGTTTTTT. Translation gives CAWRSERDTGELFF.

The rearrangement links TRBV14 to TRBJ2-1, with 7 positions matching TRBD1. CDR1 is SGHDN, CDR2 FVKESK, per germline. V shed 4 bases, J shed 7 bases, and the junction held 4 bases outside the gene matches. The CDR3 sequence is 13 residues long. Written as DNA, the CDR3 is TGTGCCAGCAGCCCCGACAGGGTGAATGAGCAGTTCTTC. It specifies CASSPDRVNEQFF.

Regarding this clone: One end of the junction fails to match germline, which may point to a read error. The CDR3 bases are TGTGGGGGGGGGACGAGCACAGATACGCAGTATTTT. This sequence encodes CGGGTSTDTQYF. The chain uses TRBV29-1 and TRBJ2-3; 7 bases agree with TRBD2. Germline values: CDR1 SQVTM, CDR2 ANQGSEA. The CDR3 is made up of 12 amino acids.

This chain uses TRBV11-3 with TRBJ2-7; TRBD1 aligns across 10 bases. Germline assignment: CDR1 SGHNT and CDR2 YENEEA. The length of the CDR3 is 17 residues. The V gene end was trimmed by 0 bases and the J gene end by 3 bases; junction bases not matched to a gene: 8. CDR3 nucleotides: TGTGCCAGCAGCTTAGATTATAGGGGACAGGGGATCTACGAGCAGTACTTC. Translated: CASSLDYRGQGIYEQYF.

The chain couples TRBV24-1 to TRBJ1-4; the D gene is possibly TRBD1 (5 bases). Per the germline V gene, CDR1 is KGHDR and CDR2 is SFDVKD. The V gene lost 4 bases and the J gene lost 0 bases, with 8 bases spanning the gap. CDR3 length: 15 amino acids. CDR3 bases: TGTGCCACCAGTGAGGGGGTTGCAACTAATGAAAAACTGTTTTTT. Amino acids: CATSEGVATNEKLFF.

V usage is TRBV7-9 and J usage is TRBJ1-1; no clear D. CDR1 and CDR2 (germline): SEHNR, FQNEAQ (reference sequence). Trimming stripped 5 bases from V and 4 bases from J, with 5 bases between. This CDR3 is built from 11 residues. This CDR3 is CASSPATEAFF. The CDR3 DNA sequence: TGTGCCAGCAGCCCGGCCACTGAAGCTTTCTTT.

This clone has just one count. The chain combines TRBV19 with TRBJ2-7, with D possibly matching TRBD2 (5 bases). V lost 3 bases to trimming and J lost 3 bases, with 9 bases between them. The CDR3 spans 13 residues. Germline CDR1 LNHDA, CDR2 SQIVND (reference sequence). The CDR3 loop is CASSISAGYEQYF. In DNA form, the CDR3 reads TGTGCCAGTAGTATTTCTGCGGGCTACGAGCAGTACTTC.

The sample holds one count of this clone. The V and J genes are TRBV9 and TRBJ2-1; TRBD1 might be the D (6 bases). Trimming pared 0 bases from V and 9 bases from J, leaving 13 bases between. The CDR3 spans 14 residues. Germline assignment: CDR1 SGDLS and CDR2 YYNGEE. The CDR3, as DNA: TGTGCCAGCAGCGTAGAGACAGGTATGGGTGAGCAGTTCTTC. Encoded protein: CASSVETGMGEQFF.

The CDR3 spells CASGLGGQGYGKNIQYF. The CDR3 coding sequence is TGTGCTAGTGGTTTGGGCGGCCAGGGGTATGGCAAAAACATTCAGTACTTC. The chain recombines TRBV12-5 with TRBJ2-4, with a possible D match to TRBD1 (6 bases). In germline, CDR1 is LGHNT, CDR2 FRNRAP. V lost 1 base, J lost 3 bases, and 16 bases lay in between. The CDR3 length is 17 residues.

The chain combines TRBV9 with TRBJ1-2; 8 positions match TRBD1. The CDR3 loop spans 14 amino acids. The ends lost 0 bases at V and 8 bases at J; junction bases unmatched: 6. The germline V gene encodes CDR1 SGDLS and CDR2 YYNGEE. In DNA form, the CDR3 reads TGTGCCAGCAGCGTAGGCCAGGGGGCTTGGGGCTACACCTTC. This encodes CASSVGQGAWGYTF.

The V and J genes are TRBV28 and TRBJ1-5; 8 bases are shared with TRBD1. After removal of 4 bases from V and 2 bases from J, the junction contained 7 bases not matched to a gene. The CDR3 extends over 16 amino acids. The germline V gene has CDR1 MDHEN and CDR2 SYDVKM. CDR3 DNA: TGTGCCAGCAGTTCCAGGGGGCTCAGGGGCAATCAGCCCCAGCATTTT. This translates into CASSSRGLRGNQPQHF.

The chain employs TRBV19 and TRBJ2-7; 7 bases are shared with TRBD1. The CDR3 runs 15 residues. The V segment lost 7 bases and the J segment 2 bases; nucleotides outside the gene matches: 11. Per germline, CDR1 LNHDA and CDR2 SQIVND (reference sequence). The CDR3: CASTLQPGTAYEQYF. DNA of the CDR3: TGTGCCAGTACCCTTCAACCTGGGACAGCCTACGAGCAGTACTTC. Variable domain in full (rest from reference TRBV19 and TRBJ2-7): DGGITQSPKYLFRKEGQNVTLSCEQNLNHDAMYWYRQDPGQGLRLIYYSQIVNDFQKGDIAEGYSVSREKKESFPLTVTSAQKNPTAFYLCASTLQPGTAYEQYFGPGTRLTVT.

This chain uses TRBV7-9 with TRBJ2-5; D possibly uses TRBD1 or TRBD2 (5 bases each). CDR3 length equals 13 residues. Germline V gene lookup returns CDR1 SEHNR and CDR2 FQNEAQ (reference sequence). Trimming took off 7 bases at V and 7 bases at J, with 16 bases between the two ends. The CDR3 DNA is TGTGCCAGCACCGTTGGGGGTTCTGGGACCCAGTACTTC. Translation gives CASTVGGSGTQYF.

The V call is TRBV6-5, the J call TRBJ2-7, with 11 bases matching TRBD1. This CDR3 comprises 14 residues. The V and J ends lost 6 bases and 2 bases, in that order; junction bases with no gene match: 3. Germline assignment: CDR1 MNHEY and CDR2 SVGAGI. CDR3 in DNA: TGTGCCAGCAGAAAGGGACAGGGGGCCTACGAGCAGTACTTC. Translation: CASRKGQGAYEQYF.

The gene calls are TRBV28 and TRBJ1-1, with unresolved D. Germline loops: CDR1 MDHEN, CDR2 SYDVKM. The CDR3 totals 14 residues. V dropped 8 bases and J dropped 0 bases, with 13 bases sitting between them. For the CDR3, the DNA is TGTGCCAGCCACACCCCATTCATGAACACTGAAGCTTTCTTT. It codes for CASHTPFMNTEAFF.

This clone was seen a single time. V is TRBV18 and J is TRBJ1-5; no reliable D call. Trimming pared 6 bases from V and 5 bases from J, leaving 17 bases between. Per the germline V gene, CDR1 is KGHSH and CDR2 is LQKENI. This CDR3 spans 15 amino acids. DNA of the CDR3: TGTGCCAGCTCGGAGCTGGGCGGGCGAGATCAGCCCCAGCATTTT. Protein sequence: CASSELGGRDQPQHF.

This rearrangement joins TRBV19 to TRBJ1-2, with a possible D match to TRBD1 (5 bases). The CDR3 has 14 amino acids. CDR1 is LNHDA, CDR2 SQIVND, per germline (reference sequence). Trimming removed 4 bases at V and 1 base at J, with 10 bases between. The CDR3 loop is CASSSRRDNYGYTF. The CDR3 region has the DNA TGTGCCAGTAGTAGCCGCAGGGATAACTATGGCTACACCTTC.

V gene TRBV3-1 (or the pseudogene TRBV3-2) combines with J gene TRBJ2-2, with 8 bases matching TRBD1. The CDR3 runs 15 residues. Germline V CDR1 and CDR2: LGHDT, YNNKEL (reference sequence). J lost 7 bases, V lost 8 bases, and 12 bases had no gene match. The CDR3 loop reads CASGRTQGAGGELFF. Here the CDR3 DNA reads TGTGCCAGCGGCAGAACCCAGGGGGCGGGCGGGGAGCTGTTTTTT.